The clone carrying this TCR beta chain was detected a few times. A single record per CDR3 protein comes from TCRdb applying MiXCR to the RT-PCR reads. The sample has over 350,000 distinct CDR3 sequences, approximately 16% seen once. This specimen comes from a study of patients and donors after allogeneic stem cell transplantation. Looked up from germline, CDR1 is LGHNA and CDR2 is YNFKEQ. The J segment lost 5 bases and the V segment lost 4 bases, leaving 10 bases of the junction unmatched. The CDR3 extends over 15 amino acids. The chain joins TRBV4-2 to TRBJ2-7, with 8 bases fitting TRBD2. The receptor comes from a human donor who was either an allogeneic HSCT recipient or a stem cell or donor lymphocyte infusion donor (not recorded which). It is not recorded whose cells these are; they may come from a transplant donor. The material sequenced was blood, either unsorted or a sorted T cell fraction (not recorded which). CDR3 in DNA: TGTGCCAGCAGCCCCTTAGCGGGGCCGGGAAACGAGCAGTACTTC. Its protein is CASSPLAGPGNEQYF.